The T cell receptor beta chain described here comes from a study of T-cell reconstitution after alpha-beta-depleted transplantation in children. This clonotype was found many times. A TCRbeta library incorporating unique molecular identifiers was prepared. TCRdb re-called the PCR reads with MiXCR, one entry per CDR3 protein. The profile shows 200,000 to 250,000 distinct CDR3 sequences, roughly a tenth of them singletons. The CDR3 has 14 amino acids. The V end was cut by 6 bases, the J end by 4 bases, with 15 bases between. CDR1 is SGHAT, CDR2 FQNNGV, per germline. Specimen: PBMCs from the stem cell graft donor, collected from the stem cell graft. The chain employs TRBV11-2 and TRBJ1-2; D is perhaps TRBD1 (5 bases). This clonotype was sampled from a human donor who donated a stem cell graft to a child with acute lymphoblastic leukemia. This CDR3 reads CASSQAQGPYGYTF. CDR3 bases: TGTGCCAGCAGTCAAGCCCAGGGCCCCTATGGCTACACCTTC.